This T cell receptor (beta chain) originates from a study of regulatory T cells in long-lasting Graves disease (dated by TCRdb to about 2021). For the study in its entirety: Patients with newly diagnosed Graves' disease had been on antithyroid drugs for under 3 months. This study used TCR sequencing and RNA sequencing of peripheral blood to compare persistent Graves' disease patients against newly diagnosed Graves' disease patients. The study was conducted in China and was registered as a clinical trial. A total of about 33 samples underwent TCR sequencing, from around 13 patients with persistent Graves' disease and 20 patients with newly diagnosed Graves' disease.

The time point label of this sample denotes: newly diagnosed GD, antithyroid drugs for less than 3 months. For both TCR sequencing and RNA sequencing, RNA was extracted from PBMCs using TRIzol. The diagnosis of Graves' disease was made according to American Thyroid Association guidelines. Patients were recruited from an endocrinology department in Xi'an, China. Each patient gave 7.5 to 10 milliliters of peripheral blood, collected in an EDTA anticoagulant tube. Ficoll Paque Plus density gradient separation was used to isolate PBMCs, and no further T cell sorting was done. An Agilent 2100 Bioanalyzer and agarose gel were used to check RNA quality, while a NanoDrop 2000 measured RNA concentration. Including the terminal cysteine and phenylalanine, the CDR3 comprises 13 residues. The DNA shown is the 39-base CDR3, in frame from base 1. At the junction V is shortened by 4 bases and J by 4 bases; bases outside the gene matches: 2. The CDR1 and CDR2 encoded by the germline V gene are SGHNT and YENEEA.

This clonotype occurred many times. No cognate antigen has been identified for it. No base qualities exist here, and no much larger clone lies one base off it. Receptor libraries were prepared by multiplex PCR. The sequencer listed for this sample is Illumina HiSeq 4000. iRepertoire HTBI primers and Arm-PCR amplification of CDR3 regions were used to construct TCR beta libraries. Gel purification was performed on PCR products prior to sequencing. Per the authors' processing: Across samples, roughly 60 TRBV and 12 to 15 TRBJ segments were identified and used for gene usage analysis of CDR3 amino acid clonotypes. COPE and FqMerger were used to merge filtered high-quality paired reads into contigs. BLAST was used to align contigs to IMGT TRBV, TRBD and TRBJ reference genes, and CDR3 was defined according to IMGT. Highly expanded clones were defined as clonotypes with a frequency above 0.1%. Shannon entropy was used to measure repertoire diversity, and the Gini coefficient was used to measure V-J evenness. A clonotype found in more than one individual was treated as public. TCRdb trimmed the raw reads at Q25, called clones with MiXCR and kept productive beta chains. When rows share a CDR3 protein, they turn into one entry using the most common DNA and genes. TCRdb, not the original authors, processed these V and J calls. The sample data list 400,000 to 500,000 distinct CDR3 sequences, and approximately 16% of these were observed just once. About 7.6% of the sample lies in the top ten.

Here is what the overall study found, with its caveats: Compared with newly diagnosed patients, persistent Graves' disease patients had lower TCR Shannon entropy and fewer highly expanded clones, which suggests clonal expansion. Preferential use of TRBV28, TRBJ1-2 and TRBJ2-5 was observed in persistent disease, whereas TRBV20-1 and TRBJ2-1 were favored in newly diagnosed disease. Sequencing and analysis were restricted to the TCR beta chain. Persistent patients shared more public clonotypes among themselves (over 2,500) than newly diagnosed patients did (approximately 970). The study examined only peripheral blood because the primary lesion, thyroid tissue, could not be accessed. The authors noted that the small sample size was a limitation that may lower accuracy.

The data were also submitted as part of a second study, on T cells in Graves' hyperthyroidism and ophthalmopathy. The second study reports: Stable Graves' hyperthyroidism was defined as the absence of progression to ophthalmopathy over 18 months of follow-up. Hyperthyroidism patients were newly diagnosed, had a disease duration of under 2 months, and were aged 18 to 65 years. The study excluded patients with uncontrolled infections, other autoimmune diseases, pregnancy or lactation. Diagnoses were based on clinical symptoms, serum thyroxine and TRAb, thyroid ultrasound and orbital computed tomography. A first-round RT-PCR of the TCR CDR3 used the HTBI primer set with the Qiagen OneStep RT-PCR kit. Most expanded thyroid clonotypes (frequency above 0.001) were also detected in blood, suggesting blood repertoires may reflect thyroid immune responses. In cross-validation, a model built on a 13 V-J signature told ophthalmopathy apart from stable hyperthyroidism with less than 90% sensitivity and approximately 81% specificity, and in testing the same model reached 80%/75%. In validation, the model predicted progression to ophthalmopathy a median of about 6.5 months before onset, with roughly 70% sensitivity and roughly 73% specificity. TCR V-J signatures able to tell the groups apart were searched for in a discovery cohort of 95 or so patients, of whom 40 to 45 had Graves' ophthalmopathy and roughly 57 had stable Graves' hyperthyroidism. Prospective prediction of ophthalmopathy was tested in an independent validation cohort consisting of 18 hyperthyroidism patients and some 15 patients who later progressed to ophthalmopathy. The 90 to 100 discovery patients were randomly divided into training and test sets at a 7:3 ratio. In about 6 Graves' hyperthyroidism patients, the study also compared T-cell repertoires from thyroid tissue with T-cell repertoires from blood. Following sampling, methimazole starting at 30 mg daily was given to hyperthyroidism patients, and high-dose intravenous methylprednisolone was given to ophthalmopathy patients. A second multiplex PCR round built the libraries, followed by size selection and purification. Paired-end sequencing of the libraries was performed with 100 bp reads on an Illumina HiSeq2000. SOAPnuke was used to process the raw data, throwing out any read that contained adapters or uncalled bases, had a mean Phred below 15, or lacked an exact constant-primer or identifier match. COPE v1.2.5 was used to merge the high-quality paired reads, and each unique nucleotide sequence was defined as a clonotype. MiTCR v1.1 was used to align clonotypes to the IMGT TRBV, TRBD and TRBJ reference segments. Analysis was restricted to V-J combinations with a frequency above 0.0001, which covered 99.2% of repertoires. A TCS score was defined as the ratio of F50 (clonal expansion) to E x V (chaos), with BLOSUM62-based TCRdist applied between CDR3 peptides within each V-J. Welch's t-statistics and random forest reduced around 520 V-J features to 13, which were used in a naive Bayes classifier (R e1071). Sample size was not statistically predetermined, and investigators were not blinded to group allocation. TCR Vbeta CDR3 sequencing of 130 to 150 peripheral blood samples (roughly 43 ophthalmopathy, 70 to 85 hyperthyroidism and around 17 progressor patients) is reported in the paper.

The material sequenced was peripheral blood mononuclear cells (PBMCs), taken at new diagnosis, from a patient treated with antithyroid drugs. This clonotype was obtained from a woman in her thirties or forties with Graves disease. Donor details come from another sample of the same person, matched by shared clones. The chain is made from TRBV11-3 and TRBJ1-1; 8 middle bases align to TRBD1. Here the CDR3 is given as CASSWTGPTEAFF. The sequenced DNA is TGTGCCAGCAGCTGGACAGGGCCCACTGAAGCTTTCTTT. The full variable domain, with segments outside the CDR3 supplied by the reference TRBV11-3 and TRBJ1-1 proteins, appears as EAGVVQSPRYKIIEKKQPVAFWCNPISGHNTLYWYLQNLGQGPELLIRYENEEAVDDSQLPKDRFSAERLKGVDSTLKIQPAELGDSAVYLCASSWTGPTEAFFGQGTRLTVV.